This T cell receptor (beta chain) was recorded in a study of blood T cells in healthy people across ages. Next came a second PCR, run for about 6 to 11 cycles, which used a sample-barcoded 5' primer along with a J-beta primer mix. Tagging of each cDNA molecule was performed by a template-switch adaptor with 12 random nucleotides. From the 5' RACE reads, TCRdb called clonotypes with MiXCR, one entry per CDR3 protein. The sample comprises about 1,800,000 distinct CDR3 sequences, roughly 27% of which are singletons, and around 7.7% rests with the top ten. This clonotype has a handful of counts. This CDR3 region has 15 residues. Germline V lookup: CDR1 SEHNR, CDR2 FQNEAQ (reference sequence). V lost 5 bases and J lost 5; bases outside the gene matches: 7. Isolating PBMCs gave at least 6.5 million of these cells per sample.

Material for sequencing was blood. This clonotype originated in a woman under 40 in good health. The V call is TRBV7-9, the J call TRBJ2-1; 9 nucleotides match TRBD2. The DNA of the CDR3 is TGTGCCAGCAGCAATAGCGGGAGTAACCACAATGAGCAGTTCTTC. Translation gives CASSNSGSNHNEQFF.